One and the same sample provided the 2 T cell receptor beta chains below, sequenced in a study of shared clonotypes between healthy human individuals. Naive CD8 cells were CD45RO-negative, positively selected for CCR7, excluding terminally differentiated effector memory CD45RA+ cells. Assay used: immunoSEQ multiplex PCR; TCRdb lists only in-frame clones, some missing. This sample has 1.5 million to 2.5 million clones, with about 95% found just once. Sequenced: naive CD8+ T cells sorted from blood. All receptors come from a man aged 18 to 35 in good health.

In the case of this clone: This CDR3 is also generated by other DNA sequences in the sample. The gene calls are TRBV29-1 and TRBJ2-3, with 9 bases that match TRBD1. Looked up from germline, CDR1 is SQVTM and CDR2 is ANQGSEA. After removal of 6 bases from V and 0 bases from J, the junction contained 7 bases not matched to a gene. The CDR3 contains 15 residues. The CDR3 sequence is CSVSGDRESTDTQYF. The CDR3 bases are TGCAGCGTAAGCGGGGACAGGGAAAGCACAGATACGCAGTATTTT.

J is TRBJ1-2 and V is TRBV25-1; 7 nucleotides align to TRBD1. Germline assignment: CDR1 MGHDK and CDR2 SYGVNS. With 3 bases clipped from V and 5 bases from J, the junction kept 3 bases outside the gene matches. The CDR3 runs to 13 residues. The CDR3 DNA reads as TGTGCCAGCAGTGAGGCAGGGGGTTATGGCTACACCTTC. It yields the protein CASSEAGGYGYTF.